This T cell receptor beta chain was captured in a study of T-cell reconstitution after alpha-beta-depleted transplantation in children. CDR1 is SQVTM, CDR2 ANQGSEA, per germline. V shed 8 bases, J shed 2 bases, and the junction held 11 bases outside the gene matches. CDR3 length: 14 residues. This sample's TCRbeta library carried unique molecular identifier barcodes. TCRdb recomputed calls from the PCR reads with MiXCR, one row per CDR3 protein. Of hundreds of thousands of distinct CDR3 sequences in the sample, 16% were seen once. This clonotype was recorded at least ten times. This chain uses TRBV29-1 with TRBJ1-1; 7 positions match TRBD1. The sequenced sample was PBMCs from the stem cell graft donor, obtained from the stem cell graft. The receptor's source is a human donor who donated a stem cell graft to a child with acute myeloid leukemia. CDR3 sequence: CSTSKTGLNTEAFF. CDR3 DNA sequence: TGCAGCACAAGTAAGACAGGGTTAAACACTGAAGCTTTCTTT.